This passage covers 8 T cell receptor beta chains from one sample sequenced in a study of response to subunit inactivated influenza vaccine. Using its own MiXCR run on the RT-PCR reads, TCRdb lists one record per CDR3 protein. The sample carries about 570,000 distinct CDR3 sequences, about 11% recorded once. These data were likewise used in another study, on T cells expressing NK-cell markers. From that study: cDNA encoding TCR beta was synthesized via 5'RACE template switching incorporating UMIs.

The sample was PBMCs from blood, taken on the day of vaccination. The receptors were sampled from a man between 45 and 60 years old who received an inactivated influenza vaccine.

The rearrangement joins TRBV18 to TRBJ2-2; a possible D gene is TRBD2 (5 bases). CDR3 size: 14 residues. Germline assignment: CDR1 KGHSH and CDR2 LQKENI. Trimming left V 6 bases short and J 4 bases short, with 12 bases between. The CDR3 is CASSQPGFTGELFF. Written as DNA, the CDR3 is TGTGCCAGCTCCCAACCGGGGTTCACCGGGGAGCTGTTTTTT.

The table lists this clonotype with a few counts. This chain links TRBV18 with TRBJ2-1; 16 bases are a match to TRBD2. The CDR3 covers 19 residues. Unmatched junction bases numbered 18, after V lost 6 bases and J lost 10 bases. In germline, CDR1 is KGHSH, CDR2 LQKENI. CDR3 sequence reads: CASSPTPGTSGGASWEQFF. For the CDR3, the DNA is TGTGCCAGCTCCCCGACTCCCGGGACTAGCGGGGGGGCCTCCTGGGAGCAGTTCTTC. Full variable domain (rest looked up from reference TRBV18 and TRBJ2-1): NAGVMQNPRHLVRRRGQEARLRCSPMKGHSHVYWYRQLPEEGLKFMVYLQKENIIDESGMPKERFSAEFPKEGPSILRIQQVVRGDSAAYFCASSPTPGTSGGASWEQFFGPGTRLTVL.

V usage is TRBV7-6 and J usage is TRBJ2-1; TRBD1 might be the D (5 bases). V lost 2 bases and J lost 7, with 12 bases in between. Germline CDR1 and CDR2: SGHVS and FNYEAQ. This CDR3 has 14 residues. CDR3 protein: CASSLLARANEQFF. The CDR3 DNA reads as TGTGCCAGCAGCTTATTGGCCAGGGCGAATGAGCAGTTCTTC.

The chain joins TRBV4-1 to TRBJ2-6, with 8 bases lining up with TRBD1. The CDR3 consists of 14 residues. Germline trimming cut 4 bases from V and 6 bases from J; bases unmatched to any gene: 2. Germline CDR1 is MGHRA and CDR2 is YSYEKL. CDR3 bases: TGCGCCAGCAGCCCGACAGGGGCGGCCAACGTCCTGACTTTC. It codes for CASSPTGAANVLTF.

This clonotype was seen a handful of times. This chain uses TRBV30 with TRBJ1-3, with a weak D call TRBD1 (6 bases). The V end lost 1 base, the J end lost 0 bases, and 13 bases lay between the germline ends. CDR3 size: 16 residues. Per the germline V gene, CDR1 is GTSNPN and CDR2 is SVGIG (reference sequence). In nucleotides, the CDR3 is TGTGCCTGGAGTGGGCAATTGGGGGCCTCTGGAAACACCATATATTTT. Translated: CAWSGQLGASGNTIYF.

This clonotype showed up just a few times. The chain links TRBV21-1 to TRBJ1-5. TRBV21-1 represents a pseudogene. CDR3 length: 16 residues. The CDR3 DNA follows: TGTGCCAGCAGCAAAGAGGGGGGAGGGGGCAATCAGCCCCAGCATTTT. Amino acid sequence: CASSKEGGGGNQPQHF.

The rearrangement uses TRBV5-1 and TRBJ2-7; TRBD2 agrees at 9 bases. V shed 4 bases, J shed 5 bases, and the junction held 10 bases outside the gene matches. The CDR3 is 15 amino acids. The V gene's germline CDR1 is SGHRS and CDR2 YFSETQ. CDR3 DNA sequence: TGCGCCAGCAGCCTGCGCAGCGGGAGGATCCACGAGCAGTACTTC. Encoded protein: CASSLRSGRIHEQYF.

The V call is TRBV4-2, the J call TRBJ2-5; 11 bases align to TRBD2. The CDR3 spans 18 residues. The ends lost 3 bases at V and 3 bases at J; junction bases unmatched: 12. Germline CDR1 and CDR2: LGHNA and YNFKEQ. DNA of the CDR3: TGTGCCAGCAGCCACCATGAGGGGCTAGCGGGGGGAAAAGAGACCCAGTACTTC. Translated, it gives CASSHHEGLAGGKETQYF.